Listed below are T cell receptor beta chains from one sample, sequenced in a study of blood T cells in healthy people across ages. TCRdb re-analysed the 5' RACE reads in MiXCR, keeping a single row per CDR3 protein. Here the sample spans 350,000 to 450,000 distinct CDR3 sequences, 52% being singletons. Sequencing was done on a sample of blood. All receptors come from a man aged 55 to 70 in good health. CDR3s include the opening cysteine and the closing phenylalanine or tryptophan. Fields, in order: J gene, D gene, clone size, V gene, CDR3 protein, CDR3 DNA. The D gene is left open where the match is weak. Clone size is shown for a subset of rows, as once, few, many or a class of expanded clone.

>TRBJ2-7|TRBD1|NA|TRBV20-1
CSASLPPGQRDYEQYF
TGCAGTGCTAGTCTACCCCCGGGACAGAGAGACTACGAGCAGTACTTC
>TRBJ2-7|TRBD2|NA|TRBV5-1
CASSIRSAVAGDEQYF
TGCGCCAGCAGCATCCGGAGCGCGGTGGCGGGGGACGAGCAGTACTTC
>TRBJ1-2|NA|NA|TRBV27
CASSPHGDPRGYTF
TGTGCCAGCAGTCCTCATGGGGACCCCCGCGGCTACACCTTC
>TRBJ2-3|NA|NA|TRBV20-1
CSARDMLGLADTQYF
TGCAGTGCTAGAGATATGCTGGGCCTAGCAGATACGCAGTATTTT
>TRBJ2-5|TRBD2|NA|TRBV7-2
CASSLGDRSGSRGETQYF
TGTGCCAGCAGCTTAGGGGACCGAAGCGGGAGCCGGGGGGAGACCCAGTACTTC
>TRBJ2-2|NA|few|TRBV5-1
CASSLDSNTGELFF
TGTGCCAGCAGTTTGGACAGCAATACCGGGGAGCTGTTTTTT
>TRBJ2-2|NA|NA|TRBV27
CASSFEEFGELFF
TGTGCCAGCAGTTTCGAGGAGTTCGGGGAGCTGTTTTTT
>TRBJ2-2|NA|many|TRBV14
CASSQRLGGVNTGELFF
TGTGCCAGCAGCCAGCGCCTGGGAGGAGTGAACACCGGGGAGCTGTTTTTT
>TRBJ2-4|TRBD1|NA|TRBV29-1
CSVATGGSKNIQYF
TGCAGCGTAGCGACAGGGGGGTCCAAAAACATTCAGTACTTC
>TRBJ1-2|NA|NA|TRBV21-1
CARGTGGEYGYTF
TGTGCCAGGGGGACAGGGGGGGAGTATGGCTACACCTTC
>TRBJ2-1|TRBD1|NA|TRBV29-1
CSVGFPGQQNNEQFF
TGCAGCGTTGGCTTTCCGGGACAGCAAAACAATGAGCAGTTCTTC
>TRBJ2-3|NA|NA|TRBV7-2
CASSLGPSAADTQYF
TGTGCCAGCAGCTTAGGTCCTAGCGCCGCAGATACGCAGTATTTT
>TRBJ2-7|TRBD1|NA|TRBV18
CASSPFTGGYQEQYF
TGTGCCAGCTCACCGTTCACAGGGGGTTATCAAGAGCAGTACTTC
>TRBJ2-3|NA|many|TRBV3-1
CASRGQVGDTQYF
TGTGCCAGCAGAGGCCAGGTCGGAGATACGCAGTATTTT
>TRBJ2-5|TRBD1|NA|TRBV3-1
CASRDRGQTQYF
TGTGCCAGCAGAGACAGGGGACAGACCCAGTACTTC
>TRBJ2-7|NA|NA|TRBV27
CASTPRGESNEQYF
TGTGCCAGCACTCCACGAGGGGAGTCCAACGAGCAGTACTTC
>TRBJ2-7|TRBD1|NA|TRBV7-2
CASSLAPTGTYEQYF
TGTGCCAGCAGCTTAGCGCCGACAGGGACCTACGAGCAGTACTTC